This entry concerns a single T cell receptor (beta chain). The antigen is undetermined. The data belong to a study of T cells in localized non-small cell lung cancer. The V and J ends lost 5 bases and 1 base, in that order; junction bases with no gene match: 1. This CDR3 is built from 13 residues. Germline V lookup: CDR1 SGHAT, CDR2 FQNNGV. TCRdb's copy holds only in-frame clones and misses some; the assay was immunoSEQ multiplex PCR. The data contain about 39,000 clones, 75% to 85% of them singletons. Study results and caveats: Uninvolved adjacent lung showed higher T cell clonality than tumor. Density of T cells in blood, when higher, went with longer overall survival. For the top 100 tumor clones, a median roughly 55 also appeared in adjacent lung.

This clonotype was sampled from a woman aged 40-70 years with stage II squamous cell lung carcinoma. The genes are TRBV11-2 and TRBJ1-2; 7 nucleotides agree with TRBD1. The sequencing here drew on PBMCs, taken before any cancer treatment. CDR3 in amino acids: CASSQGDNYGYTF. The CDR3 DNA is TGTGCCAGCAGCCAGGGGGATAACTATGGCTACACCTTC.